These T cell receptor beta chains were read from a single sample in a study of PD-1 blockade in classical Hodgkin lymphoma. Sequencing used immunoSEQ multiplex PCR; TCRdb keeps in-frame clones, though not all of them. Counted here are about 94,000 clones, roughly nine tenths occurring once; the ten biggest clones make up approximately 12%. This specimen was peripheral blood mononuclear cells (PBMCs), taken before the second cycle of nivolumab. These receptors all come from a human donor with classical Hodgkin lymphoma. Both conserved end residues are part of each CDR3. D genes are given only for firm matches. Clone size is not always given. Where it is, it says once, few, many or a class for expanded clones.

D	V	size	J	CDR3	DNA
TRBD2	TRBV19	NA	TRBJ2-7	CASSPQAGWRNEQYF	TGTGCCAGTAGTCCACAAGCGGGGTGGCGAAACGAGCAGTACTTC
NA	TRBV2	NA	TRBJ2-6	CAGSSVGANVLTF	TGTGCCGGAAGTTCTGTGGGGGCCAACGTCCTGACTTTC
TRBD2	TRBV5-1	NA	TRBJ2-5	CASSFQRGTQETQYF	TGCGCCAGCAGCTTTCAGCGGGGGACCCAAGAGACCCAGTACTTC
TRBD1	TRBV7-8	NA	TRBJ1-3	CASRGQANGNTIYF	TGTGCCAGCCGGGGACAGGCCAATGGAAACACCATATATTTT
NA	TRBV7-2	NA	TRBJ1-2	CASSAPGGAYGYTF	TGTGCCAGCAGCGCCCCCGGAGGGGCCTATGGCTACACCTTC
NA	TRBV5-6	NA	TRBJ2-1	CASSLRGILYNEQFF	TGTGCCAGCAGCTTACGGGGTATTCTCTACAATGAGCAGTTCTTC
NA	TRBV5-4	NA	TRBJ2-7	CASSLGAREQYF	TGTGCCAGCAGCTTGGGGGCGAGGGAGCAGTACTTC
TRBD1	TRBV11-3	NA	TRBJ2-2	CASSGDRGGTGELFF	TGTGCCAGCAGCGGTGACAGGGGTGGGACCGGGGAGCTGTTTTTT
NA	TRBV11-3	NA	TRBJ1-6	CASSFQEIRNSPLHF	TGTGCCAGCAGCTTCCAAGAGATTCGTAATTCACCCCTCCACTTT
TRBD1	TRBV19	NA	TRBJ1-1	CATLAHLGQVNTEAFF	TGTGCCACCCTCGCGCACCTGGGACAGGTAAACACTGAAGCTTTCTTT
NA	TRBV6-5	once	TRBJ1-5	CASSYGPGDHQPQHF	TGTGCCAGCAGTTACGGGCCGGGGGACCATCAGCCCCAGCATTTT
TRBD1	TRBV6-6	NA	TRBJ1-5	CASSSGTDSNQPQHF	TGTGCCAGCAGCTCCGGGACAGATAGCAATCAGCCCCAGCATTTT
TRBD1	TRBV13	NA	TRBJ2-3	CASSLAPTGAADTQYF	TGTGCCAGCAGCTTAGCCCCCACAGGGGCCGCAGATACGCAGTATTTT
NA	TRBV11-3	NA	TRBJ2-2	CASSLVKNTGELFF	TGTGCCAGCAGCCTGGTTAAAAACACCGGGGAGCTGTTTTTT
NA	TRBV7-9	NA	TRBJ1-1	CASSLGVAGSDEAFF	TGTGCCAGCAGCTTAGGCGTGGCTGGCTCTGATGAAGCTTTCTTT
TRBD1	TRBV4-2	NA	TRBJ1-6	CASSPLGDRNSPLHF	TGTGCCAGCAGCCCCTTAGGGGACAGGAATTCACCCCTCCACTTT
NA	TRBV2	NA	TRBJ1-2	CASSDSVNYGYTF	TGTGCCAGCAGTGACTCGGTTAACTATGGCTACACCTTC
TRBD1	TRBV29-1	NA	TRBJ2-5	CSAAGGGETQYF	TGCAGCGCAGCAGGGGGTGGTGAGACCCAGTACTTC
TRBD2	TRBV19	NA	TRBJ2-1	CASSIGRLAGLAAHNEQFF	TGTGCCAGTAGTATAGGGAGACTAGCGGGATTGGCGGCGCACAATGAGCAGTTCTTC
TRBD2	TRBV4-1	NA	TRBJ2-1	CASSQDHSGGAWGEQFF	TGCGCCAGCAGCCAAGACCATAGCGGGGGGGCCTGGGGTGAGCAGTTCTTC
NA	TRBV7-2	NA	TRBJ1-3	CASSLALRGNTIYF	TGTGCCAGCAGCTTAGCGCTACGGGGAAACACCATATATTTT
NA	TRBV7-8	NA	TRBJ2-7	CASSSPVGGYEQYF	TGTGCCAGCAGCTCTCCCGTGGGGGGCTACGAGCAGTACTTC
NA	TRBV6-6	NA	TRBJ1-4	CASGPLPGNEKLFF	TGTGCCAGCGGCCCCTTACCTGGTAATGAAAAACTGTTTTTT
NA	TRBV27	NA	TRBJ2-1	CASSKQFSGSYNEQFF	TGTGCCAGCAGTAAGCAGTTTAGCGGCTCCTACAATGAGCAGTTCTTC
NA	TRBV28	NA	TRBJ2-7	CASSSGVYEQYF	TGTGCCAGCAGTTCAGGGGTTTACGAGCAGTACTTC
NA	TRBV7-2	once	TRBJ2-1	CASSFWGWGPPYNEQFF	TGTGCCAGCAGCTTCTGGGGATGGGGGCCCCCCTACAATGAGCAGTTCTTC
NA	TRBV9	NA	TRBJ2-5	CASSVRDGNWETQYF	TGTGCCAGCAGCGTGCGCGACGGGAACTGGGAGACCCAGTACTTC
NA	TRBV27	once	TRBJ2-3	CASSPSHRGTDTQYF	TGTGCCAGCAGTCCCAGTCATCGGGGCACAGATACGCAGTATTTT
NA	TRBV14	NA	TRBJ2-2	CASSQEYRGAGSQATGELFF	TGTGCCAGCAGCCAAGAATATAGGGGGGCAGGATCACAAGCCACCGGGGAGCTGTTTTTT
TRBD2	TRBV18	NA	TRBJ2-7	CASSPLAGVPGYF	TGTGCCAGCTCACCGCTAGCGGGGGTACCGGGGTACTTC
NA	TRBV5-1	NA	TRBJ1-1	CASSLTGMNTEAFF	TGCGCCAGCAGCCTAACAGGGATGAACACTGAAGCTTTCTTT
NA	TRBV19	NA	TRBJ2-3	CASTGGHTQYF	TGTGCCAGTACTGGGGGTCATACGCAGTATTTT
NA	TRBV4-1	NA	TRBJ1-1	CASSPVGSTEAFF	TGCGCCAGCAGCCCAGTGGGGTCCACTGAAGCTTTCTTT
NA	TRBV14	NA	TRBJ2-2	CASSQERGTGELFF	TGTGCCAGCAGCCAAGAAAGGGGCACCGGGGAGCTGTTTTTT
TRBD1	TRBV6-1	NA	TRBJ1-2	CASIERTGAYGYTF	TGTGCCAGCATTGAGAGGACAGGGGCCTATGGCTACACCTTC
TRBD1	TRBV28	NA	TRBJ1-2	CASRTVGTGRSNYGYTF	TGTGCCAGCAGGACCGTAGGGACAGGGCGGAGTAACTATGGCTACACCTTC
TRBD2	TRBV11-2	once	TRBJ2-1	CASSVMASGNNEQFF	TGTGCCAGCAGCGTGATGGCTAGCGGGAACAATGAGCAGTTCTTC
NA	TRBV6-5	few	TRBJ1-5	CASQGQGEPQHF	TGTGCCAGCCAGGGGCAGGGAGAGCCCCAGCATTTT
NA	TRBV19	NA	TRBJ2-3	CASRLDGYTDTQYF	TGTGCCAGTAGATTGGACGGCTACACAGATACGCAGTATTTT
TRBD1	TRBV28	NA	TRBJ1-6	CASSFHGQGVGSPLHF	TGTGCCAGCAGTTTCCACGGGCAGGGGGTGGGTTCACCCCTCCACTTT
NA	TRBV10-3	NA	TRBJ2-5	CAISETGETQYF	TGTGCCATCAGTGAGACGGGGGAGACCCAGTACTTC
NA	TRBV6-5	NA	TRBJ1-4	CASSPLLAFNEKLFF	TGTGCCAGCAGTCCTTTGTTGGCCTTCAATGAAAAACTGTTTTTT
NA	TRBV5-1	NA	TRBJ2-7	CASSLAGAGYEQYF	TGCGCCAGCAGCTTGGCTGGGGCTGGCTACGAGCAGTACTTC
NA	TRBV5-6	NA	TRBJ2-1	CASRVAYNEQFF	TGTGCCAGCAGGGTGGCCTACAATGAGCAGTTCTTC
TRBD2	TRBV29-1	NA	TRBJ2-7	CSVEDSGGLADYEQYF	TGCAGCGTTGAAGATTCTGGGGGACTAGCGGACTACGAGCAGTACTTC
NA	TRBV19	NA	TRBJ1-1	CASSVDLRVGTEAFF	TGTGCCAGTAGTGTGGACCTGCGAGTGGGCACTGAAGCTTTCTTT
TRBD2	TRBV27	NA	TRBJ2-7	CASSLGSSGSLYEQYF	TGTGCCAGCAGTTTGGGTTCCAGCGGGAGTCTCTACGAGCAGTACTTC
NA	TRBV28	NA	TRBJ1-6	CASRLLGESSPLHF	TGTGCCAGCAGACTACTCGGGGAGTCTTCACCCCTCCACTTT
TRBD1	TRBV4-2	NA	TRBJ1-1	CASSQSDRVYTEAFF	TGTGCCAGCAGCCAGTCGGACAGGGTATACACTGAAGCTTTCTTT
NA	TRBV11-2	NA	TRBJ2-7	CASSRDSLYEQYF	TGTGCCAGCAGCAGAGACAGCCTGTACGAGCAGTACTTC
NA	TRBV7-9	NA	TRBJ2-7	CASSFGDEQYF	TGTGCCAGCAGCTTCGGAGACGAGCAGTACTTC
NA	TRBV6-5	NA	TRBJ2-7	CASSYGGPSGPYEQYF	TGTGCCAGCAGTTATGGGGGCCCTAGCGGCCCCTACGAGCAGTACTTC
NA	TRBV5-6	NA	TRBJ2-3	CASSLIQGGTDTQYF	TGTGCCAGCAGCTTGATACAGGGCGGCACAGATACGCAGTATTTT